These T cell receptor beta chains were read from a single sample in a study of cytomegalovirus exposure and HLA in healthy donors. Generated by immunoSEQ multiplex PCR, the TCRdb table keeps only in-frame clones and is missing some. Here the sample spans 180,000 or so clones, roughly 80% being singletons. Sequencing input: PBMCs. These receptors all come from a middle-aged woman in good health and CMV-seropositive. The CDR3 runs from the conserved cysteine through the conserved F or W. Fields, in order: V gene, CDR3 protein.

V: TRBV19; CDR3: CASSIPRVGSDEKLFF
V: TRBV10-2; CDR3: CASSVFGGGSSYEQYF
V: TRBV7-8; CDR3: CASGTSALGEQFF
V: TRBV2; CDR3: CASRGLAGGNEQFF
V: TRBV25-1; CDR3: CASQNFRDRGQPQHF
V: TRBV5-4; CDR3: CASSLAGGGTQYF
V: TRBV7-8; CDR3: CASSLRAGESQETQYF
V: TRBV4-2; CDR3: CASEQAGLAGVGDTQYF
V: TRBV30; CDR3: CAWSVQGGTDTQYF
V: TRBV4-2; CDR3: CASSLTGSTNEKLFF
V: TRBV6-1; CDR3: CASSEIGQGFNEQFF
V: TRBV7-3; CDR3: CASSLGVEGEQYF
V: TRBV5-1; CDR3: CASSLEGGAYQGGYYEQYF
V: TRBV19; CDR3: CASSLGTDYGYTF
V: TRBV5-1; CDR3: CASSLDLGGSYEQYF
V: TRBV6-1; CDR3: CASSASGNEQFF
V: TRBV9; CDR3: CASSVAGQASTDTQYF
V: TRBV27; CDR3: CASSLSGGAGGAYEQYF
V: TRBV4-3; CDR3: CASSPARTAGEAGELFF
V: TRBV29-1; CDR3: CSGGLDVNEQYF
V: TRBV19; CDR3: CASIGGGGSTDTQYF
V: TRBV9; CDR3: CASSPSRGPLNYGYTF
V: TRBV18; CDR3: CASSPELLSGNTIYF
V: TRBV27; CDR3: CASSLGGGSSYEQYF
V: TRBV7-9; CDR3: CASSLGRDREVEKLFF
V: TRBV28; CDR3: CASSFLVGESSYEQYF
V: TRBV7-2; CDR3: CASSLYGPTTIYF
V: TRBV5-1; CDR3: CASSYGQANEKLFF
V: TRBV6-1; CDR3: CASSEVGMRGYTF
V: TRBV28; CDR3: CASSSLEGRSFYGYTF
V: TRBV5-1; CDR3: CASSQTEGAAEAFF
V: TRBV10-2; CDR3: CASPGGRNEQFF
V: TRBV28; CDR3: CASSSGVQPQHF
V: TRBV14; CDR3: CASSRQRLAGELFF
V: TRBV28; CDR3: CATRGGAGVHEQYF
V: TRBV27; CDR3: CASSFGGSYNEQFF
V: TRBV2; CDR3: CASLTRTSGAPSGELFF
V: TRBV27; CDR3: CASSMGQDNEQFF
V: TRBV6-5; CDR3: CASSSTGTTQYF
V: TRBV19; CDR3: CASLKAGGYEQYF
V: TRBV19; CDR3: CASSIGGPRGQPQHF
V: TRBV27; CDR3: CASKMEADRGRAGNTIYF